This T cell receptor beta chain stems from a study of blood T cell repertoires in COVID-19. Study context: Both acute and convalescent COVID-19 samples were obtained from the United States, Italy and Spain.

The CDR3 has 15 amino acids. In germline, CDR1 is SGHRS, CDR2 YFSETQ. V lost 1 base to trimming and J lost 9 bases, with 14 bases between them. Per the original methods: How many nucleated cells were present was estimated from reference gene primer amplification. The protocol was immunoSEQ multiplex PCR, while the TCRdb copy is restricted to in-frame clones and leaves out a portion. The V and J calls and the clone size are those of that table, but D and trimming were determined from the DNA. This table has about 380,000 clones, almost 90% appearing once. The sequence was collected from a man aged 18 to 30 with active or convalescent COVID-19. Sequenced input: peripheral blood. The chain is built from TRBV5-1 and TRBJ1-6, with D unclear. The CDR3 DNA sequence: TGCGCCAGCAGCTTGACTCCCGAAAACGGTTCACCCCTCCACTTT. Translating it yields CASSLTPENGSPLHF.